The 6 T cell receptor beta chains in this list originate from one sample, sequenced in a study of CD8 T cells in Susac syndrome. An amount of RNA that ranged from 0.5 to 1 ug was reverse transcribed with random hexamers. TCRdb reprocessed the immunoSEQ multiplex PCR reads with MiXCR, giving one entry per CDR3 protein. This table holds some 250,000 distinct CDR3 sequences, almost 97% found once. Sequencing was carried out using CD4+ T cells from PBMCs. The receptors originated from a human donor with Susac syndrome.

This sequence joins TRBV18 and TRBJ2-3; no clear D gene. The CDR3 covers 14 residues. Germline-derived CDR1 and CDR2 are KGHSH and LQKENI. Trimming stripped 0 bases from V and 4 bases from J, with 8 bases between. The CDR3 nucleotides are TGTGCCAGCTCACCACCAGGGCTCGCAGATACGCAGTATTTT. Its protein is CASSPPGLADTQYF.

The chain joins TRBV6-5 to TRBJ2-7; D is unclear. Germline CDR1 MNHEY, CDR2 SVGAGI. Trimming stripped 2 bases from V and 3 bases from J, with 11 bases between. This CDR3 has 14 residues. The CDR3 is CASSYRHGSYEQYF. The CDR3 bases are TGTGCCAGCAGTTACCGGCACGGAAGCTACGAGCAGTACTTC.

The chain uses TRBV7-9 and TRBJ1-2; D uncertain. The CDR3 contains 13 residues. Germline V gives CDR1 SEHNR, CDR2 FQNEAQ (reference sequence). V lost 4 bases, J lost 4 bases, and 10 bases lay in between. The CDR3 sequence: CASSSIGLYGYTF. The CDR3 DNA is TGTGCCAGCAGCTCCATCGGGCTCTATGGCTACACCTTC.

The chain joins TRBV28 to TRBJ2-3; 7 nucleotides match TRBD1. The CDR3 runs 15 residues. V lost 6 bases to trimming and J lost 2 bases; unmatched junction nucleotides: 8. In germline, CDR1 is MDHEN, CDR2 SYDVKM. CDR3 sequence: CASRGLGQPTDTQYF. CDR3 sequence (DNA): TGTGCCAGCAGGGGGTTGGGACAGCCCACAGATACGCAGTATTTT.

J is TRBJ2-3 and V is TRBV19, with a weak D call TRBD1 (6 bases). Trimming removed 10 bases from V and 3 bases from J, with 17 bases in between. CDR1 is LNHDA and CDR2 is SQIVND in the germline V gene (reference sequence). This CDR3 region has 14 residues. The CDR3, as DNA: TGTGCCACTCGGACAGAATTAACAACAGATACGCAGTATTTT. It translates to CATRTELTTDTQYF.

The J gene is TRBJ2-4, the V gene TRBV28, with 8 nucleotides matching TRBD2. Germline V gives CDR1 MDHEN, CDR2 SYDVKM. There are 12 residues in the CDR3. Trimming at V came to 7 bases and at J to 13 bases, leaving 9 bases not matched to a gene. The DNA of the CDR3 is TGTGCCAGCAAACAAGCGGGGGACACACAGTACTTC. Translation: CASKQAGDTQYF.